Below are 27 T cell receptor beta chains sequenced from a single sample in a study of human T cells and chemical hapten exposure. The time point here: patch test 1, 2 weeks after DPC sensitization. The treatment was: therapeutic diphenylcyclopropenone sensitization with weekly scalp DPC. TCRdb reprocessed the RACE reads via MiXCR and lists one record per CDR3 protein. The data show about 380,000 distinct CDR3 sequences, roughly 5% seen once. Sample: whole blood, taken in connection with sensitization to the hapten diphenylcyclopropenone (DPC). The receptors originated from a woman between 50 and 59 years old with alopecia areata. Some clones in this sample may be carry-over from other donors' samples.

V and J are TRBV20-1 and TRBJ2-2; D may match TRBD1 or TRBD2 (5 bases each). The CDR3 loop spans 15 amino acids. V lost 4 bases, J lost 4 bases, and 16 bases lay in between. Per germline, CDR1 DFQATT and CDR2 SNEGSKA (reference sequence). CDR3 sequence: CSATPGRKVTGELFF. The CDR3 DNA sequence: TGCAGTGCTACTCCGGGACGGAAGGTCACCGGGGAGCTGTTTTTT.

This clonotype was detected ten times or more. V gene TRBV20-1 combines with J gene TRBJ2-3; TRBD2 aligns across 7 bases. The CDR3 loop spans 13 amino acids. J was trimmed by 2 bases and V by 5 bases; bases with no gene match: 4. Germline-derived CDR1 and CDR2 are DFQATT and SNEGSKA (reference sequence). The DNA of the CDR3 is TGCAGTGCTCTAGCGGAGTACACAGATACGCAGTATTTT. This encodes CSALAEYTDTQYF.

In its sample, this clonotype was seen many times. This chain links TRBV12-3 or TRBV12-4 with TRBJ2-3; D not certain. The CDR3 is 14 amino acids. V lost 6 bases and J lost 1, with 11 bases in between. CDR3 sequence reads: CASRSPGRTDTQYF. Here the CDR3 DNA reads TGTGCCAGCAGATCCCCGGGCCGCACAGATACGCAGTATTTT.

This clonotype has ten or more counts. This sequence joins TRBV20-1 and TRBJ2-3; a weak D match, TRBD1 (6 bases). There are 13 residues in the CDR3. V dropped 3 bases and J dropped 5 bases, with 12 bases sitting between them. The germline gives CDR1 DFQATT, CDR2 SNEGSKA (reference sequence). CDR3 sequence (DNA): TGCAGTGCTAGGCCCTGGACAGAAGATACGCAGTATTTT. Protein sequence: CSARPWTEDTQYF.

In this sample, this clonotype turned up many times. The chain links TRBV7-9 to TRBJ1-1; a weak D match, TRBD1 (6 bases). V lost 5 bases and J lost 6, with 25 bases in between. Germline lookup yields CDR1 SEHNR and CDR2 FQNEAQ (reference sequence). The CDR3 spans 17 residues. CDR3 in DNA: TGTGCCAGCAGCCGGCTACCGCTTGACCTAAAGGGGGCTGAAGCTTTCTTT. Amino acids: CASSRLPLDLKGAEAFF.

This clonotype was seen ten or more times. The chain has TRBV14 and TRBJ1-2; D remains unclear. V lost 0 bases, J lost 3 bases, and 8 bases lay in between. Per the germline V gene, CDR1 is SGHDN and CDR2 is FVKESK. This CDR3 comprises 14 residues. CDR3 sequence reads: CASSQDGGYYGYTF. CDR3 DNA: TGTGCCAGCAGCCAAGATGGCGGGTACTATGGCTACACCTTC.

This clonotype was picked up many times. This chain uses TRBV7-8 with TRBJ2-7; D is unresolved. Germline assignment: CDR1 SGHVS and CDR2 FQNEAQ. The CDR3 has 13 residues. V was cut by 5 bases and J by 0 bases, with 8 bases left in between. The chain's CDR3 is CASSPRLSYEQYF. CDR3 in DNA: TGTGCCAGCAGCCCCCGGCTCTCCTACGAGCAGTACTTC.

This clonotype has ten or more counts. The chain has TRBV10-3 and TRBJ2-7, with D perhaps matching TRBD1 (7 bases). The ends were cut back, 7 bases at V and 0 bases at J, with 16 bases in the middle. Germline V lookup: CDR1 ENHRY, CDR2 SYGVKD. The CDR3 covers 15 residues. The CDR3 protein is CAITSSGDSSYEQYF. DNA of the CDR3: TGTGCCATCACCTCCTCGGGGGACAGCTCCTACGAGCAGTACTTC.

This clonotype has a count of ten or more. CDR3 protein: CASSLVRTGRGADTQYF. The DNA of the CDR3 is TGTGCCAGCAGCTTAGTCCGAACAGGGAGAGGGGCAGATACGCAGTATTTT. The chain uses TRBV11-2 and TRBJ2-3; D might be TRBD1 (6 bases). The CDR3 sequence is 17 residues long. CDR1 and CDR2 from the germline V gene are SGHAT and FQNNGV. V was clipped by 1 base and J by 4 bases, with 18 bases between them.

This clonotype was counted at least ten times. The genes are TRBV7-9 and TRBJ1-2; D possibly corresponds to TRBD1 (5 bases). Deletions cut 2 bases from V and 0 bases from J, with 16 bases between. Germline loops: CDR1 SEHNR, CDR2 FQNEAQ (reference sequence). This CDR3 has 17 residues. CDR3 nucleotides: TGTGCCAGCAGCTTAACAGGTCGAGGGGCAGCTAACTATGGCTACACCTTC. Its translation is CASSLTGRGAANYGYTF.

This clonotype has at least ten counts. The chain is built from TRBV11-2 and TRBJ2-7; 11 bases match TRBD2. V gave up 5 bases and J gave up 4 bases; unmatched junction bases: 10. From germline, CDR1 is SGHAT and CDR2 FQNNGV. The CDR3 consists of 16 residues. Here the CDR3 reads CASSLSGRAIGYEQYF. As DNA, the CDR3 is TGTGCCAGCAGCCTTAGCGGGAGGGCCATAGGGTACGAGCAGTACTTC.

The J gene is TRBJ2-1, the V gene TRBV11-3; 9 bases fit TRBD2. V trimming: 1 base; J trimming: 6 bases; junction bases outside the gene matches: 7. The CDR3 is made up of 16 amino acids. The V gene's germline CDR1 is SGHNT and CDR2 YENEEA. The chain's CDR3 is CASSLVISGSFNEQFF. The CDR3 DNA sequence: TGTGCCAGCAGCTTAGTAATTAGCGGGAGTTTCAATGAGCAGTTCTTC. Combining the CDR3 with reference TRBV11-3 and TRBJ2-1 gives the whole variable domain EAGVVQSPRYKIIEKKQPVAFWCNPISGHNTLYWYLQNLGQGPELLIRYENEEAVDDSQLPKDRFSAERLKGVDSTLKIQPAELGDSAVYLCASSLVISGSFNEQFFGPGTRLTVL.

The sample holds many counts of this clonotype. V and J are TRBV12-3 or TRBV12-4 and TRBJ1-4; 9 bases are shared with TRBD1. The CDR3 contains 16 residues. Trimming took 5 bases from V and 3 from J; bases not matched to a gene: 7. The CDR3 region is CASSPRTGVANEKLFF. DNA for the CDR3: TGTGCCAGCAGTCCGCGGACAGGGGTGGCTAATGAAAAACTGTTTTTT.

The V gene is TRBV7-9, the J gene TRBJ2-7, with 8 bases lining up with TRBD1. Germline lookup yields CDR1 SEHNR and CDR2 FQNEAQ (reference sequence). This CDR3 has 13 amino acids. V shed 6 bases and J 5 bases; nucleotides not matched to a gene: 6. The CDR3 sequence: CASSHRGSHEQYF. The CDR3 nucleotides read TGTGCCAGCAGTCACAGGGGGTCCCACGAGCAGTACTTC.

This clonotype was recorded at least ten times. V is TRBV5-1 and J is TRBJ1-2; a weak D match, TRBD1 (5 bases). Trimming took off 3 bases at V and 4 bases at J, with 10 bases between the two ends. The CDR3 length is 13 residues. Germline CDR1 and CDR2: SGHRS and YFSETQ. In DNA form, the CDR3 reads TGCGCCAGCAGCTCAACAGGACTCTATGGCTACACCTTC. It yields the protein CASSSTGLYGYTF.

This clonotype has a count of ten or more. The chain has TRBV11-2 and TRBJ1-1; possible D gene TRBD1, 6 bases. The CDR3 sequence is 14 residues long. Germline V lookup: CDR1 SGHAT, CDR2 FQNNGV. The V and J ends lost 1 base and 4 bases respectively, with 10 bases between them. The CDR3 spells CASSLVRGATEAFF. In DNA form, the CDR3 reads TGTGCCAGCAGCTTAGTGAGGGGGGCCACTGAAGCTTTCTTT. Full variable domain (rest looked up from reference TRBV11-2 and TRBJ1-1): EAGVAQSPRYKIIEKRQSVAFWCNPISGHATLYWYQQILGQGPKLLIQFQNNGVVDDSQLPKDRFSAERLKGVDSTLKIQPAKLEDSAVYLCASSLVRGATEAFFGQGTRLTVV.

This clonotype was counted ten times or more. V gene TRBV7-9 combines with J gene TRBJ1-4; the D gene is possibly TRBD1 (5 bases). Deletions cut 2 bases from V and 5 bases from J, with 15 bases between. CDR3 length equals 16 residues. Germline V gene data show CDR1 as SEHNR and CDR2 as FQNEAQ (reference sequence). The CDR3 is CASSLMSGTVNEKLFF. CDR3 nucleotides: TGTGCCAGCAGCTTAATGTCCGGGACGGTGAATGAAAAACTGTTTTTT. Full variable domain (missing parts from reference TRBV7-9 and TRBJ1-4): DTGVSQNPRHKITKRGQNVTFRCDPISEHNRLYWYRQTLGQGPEFLTYFQNEAQLEKSRLLSDRFSAERPKGSFSTLEIQRTEQGDSAMYLCASSLMSGTVNEKLFFGSGTQLSVL.

There are many counts of this clonotype. The V and J genes are TRBV7-2 and TRBJ2-3; D possibly corresponds to TRBD2 (5 bases). V was pared by 0 bases and J by 4 bases, with 8 bases between. CDR3 length: 14 amino acids. Germline values: CDR1 SGHTA, CDR2 FQGNSA. The CDR3 loop reads CASSLARASDTQYF. CDR3 nucleotides: TGTGCCAGCAGCTTAGCGCGGGCCTCAGATACGCAGTATTTT.

This clonotype occurred many times. The rearrangement joins TRBV9 to TRBJ2-7; D possibly matches TRBD1 or TRBD2 (5 bases each). Trimming took 3 bases from V and 12 from J, leaving 13 bases between them. CDR3 length: 11 amino acids. Per germline, CDR1 SGDLS and CDR2 YYNGEE. The DNA for the CDR3 is TGTGCCAGCAGCGCGCCCCGGGACCGGTACTTC. Its protein is CASSAPRDRYF.

This clonotype came up many times. The chain has TRBV11-2 and TRBJ2-1; D ambiguous. The germline V gene encodes CDR1 SGHAT and CDR2 FQNNGV. The CDR3 is 12 residues long. Trimming removed 5 bases from V and 7 bases from J, with 9 bases in between. The CDR3 sequence is CASSPVANEQFF. CDR3 nucleotide sequence: TGTGCCAGCAGCCCGGTAGCAAATGAGCAGTTCTTC.

This clonotype was detected many times. The V gene is TRBV7-2, the J gene TRBJ1-4; D is uncertain. The germline V and J ends were trimmed by 4 bases and 0 bases, with 9 bases remaining between them. Germline-derived CDR1 and CDR2 are SGHTA and FQGNSA. The CDR3 runs to 15 residues. The CDR3 bases are TGTGCCAGCAGCTCGCAGGTTGCAACTAATGAAAAACTGTTTTTT. It specifies CASSSQVATNEKLFF. The full variable domain, with the rest looked up from reference TRBV7-2 and TRBJ1-4, is GAGVSQSPSNKVTEKGKDVELRCDPISGHTALYWYRQSLGQGLEFLIYFQGNSAPDKSGLPSDRFSAERTGGSVSTLTIQRTQQEDSAVYLCASSSQVATNEKLFFGSGTQLSVL.

The rearrangement links TRBV3-1 to TRBJ1-2; no clear D. V was cut by 1 base and J by 6 bases, with 6 bases left in between. Germline-derived CDR1 and CDR2 are LGHDT and YNNKEL (reference sequence). The CDR3 sequence is 12 residues long. CDR3 sequence (DNA): TGTGCCAGCAGCCAAGGACCGAATGGCTACACCTTC. It translates to CASSQGPNGYTF. Full variable domain (rest looked up from reference TRBV3-1 and TRBJ1-2): DTAVSQTPKYLVTQMGNDKSIKCEQNLGHDTMYWYKQDSKKFLKIMFSYNNKELIINETVPNRFSPKSPDKAHLNLHINSLELGDSAVYFCASSQGPNGYTFGSGTRLTVV.

The sample holds many counts of this clonotype. The chain joins TRBV20-1 to TRBJ2-7; TRBD1 aligns across 9 bases. The V and J ends lost 6 bases and 4 bases, in that order; junction bases with no gene match: 7. The germline gives CDR1 DFQATT, CDR2 SNEGSKA (reference sequence). The CDR3 is 13 residues long. CDR3 DNA sequence: TGCAGTGCCCCGGACAGGGGACGTTACGAGCAGTACTTC. Translating gives CSAPDRGRYEQYF.

This clonotype was seen at least ten times. This chain connects TRBV30 to TRBJ2-7; D assignment may be TRBD1 or TRBD2 (5 bases each). Germline V lookup: CDR1 GTSNPN, CDR2 SVGIG (reference sequence). The CDR3 contains 12 residues. V was trimmed by 6 bases and J by 2 bases, leaving 11 bases between them. The CDR3 DNA sequence: TGTGCCTGCCTCCGGGACCCCTACGAGCAGTACTTC. This translates into CACLRDPYEQYF.

V gene TRBV9 combines with J gene TRBJ1-2, with 7 bases identical to TRBD1. V lost 5 bases, J lost 5 bases, and 3 bases stayed unmatched. This CDR3 has 12 residues. Germline-derived CDR1 and CDR2 are SGDLS and YYNGEE. DNA of the CDR3: TGTGCCAGCAGGCAACAGGGGTATGGCTACACCTTC. This translates into CASRQQGYGYTF.

This clonotype showed up just a few times. The rearrangement joins TRBV12-3 or TRBV12-4 to TRBJ1-1; unclear D gene. Trimming cost V 8 bases and J 6 bases, with 13 bases left between them. This CDR3 spans 12 amino acids. The CDR3 DNA sequence: TGTGCCAGCTGCCTTCAGGTGGCTGAAGCTTTCTTT. This encodes CASCLQVAEAFF.

V is TRBV20-1 and J is TRBJ1-2; D call uncertain. Trimming cost V 3 bases and J 5 bases, with 10 bases left between them. The CDR3 has 12 amino acids. The germline gives CDR1 DFQATT, CDR2 SNEGSKA (reference sequence). The CDR3 protein is CSASLGSYGYTF. The CDR3 DNA reads as TGCAGTGCTAGTTTAGGGAGTTATGGCTACACCTTC.